The following is a TCR beta chain sequence with its context. The antigen is unknown. The CDR3 runs 17 residues. TCRdb keeps only in-frame clones here, not all; method: immunoSEQ multiplex PCR. The profile shows more than 140,000 clones, 88% of them singletons. These data belong to a study of T cell responses to AZD1222 COVID-19 vaccine. Study at large: Analysis merged second doses at about 4 or about 12 weeks.

Study conclusions and caveats: There were vaccine-associated CD4 TCRs across spike, dominant at 160-218 and 743-854. In a largely white British group with more females than males, clonal diversity was possibly underestimated. Baseline serostatus was positive in only a handful of AZD1222 recipients.

This sequence was found in an adult in good health. The rearrangement links TRBV21-1 to TRBJ2-3. TRBV21-1 is a recognized pseudogene. Sequences were derived from peripheral blood, sampled on day 0 of AZD1222 vaccination. CDR3 DNA sequence: TGTGCCAGCAGCTCTAAGGGGGGAGGCACGAGCACAGATACGCAGTATTTT. This encodes CASSSKGGGTSTDTQYF.